Reported below is one TCR beta chain. Its matching antigen is unknown. In generating TCR beta cDNA, 5'RACE template switching with UMIs was used. TCRdb re-analyzed the 5' RACE reads; it lists each CDR3 protein once, without DNA. The listing contains about 260,000 distinct CDR3 sequences. The sample is drawn from a study of T cells expressing NK-cell markers. Study context: CD3+CD56+NKG2C+, CD3+CD56+NKG2C- and CD3+CD56-NKG2C+ T cells, once sorted, supplied the TCR beta repertoires. Seropositivity for HCMV was found in seven of the eight sequenced donors, with one seronegative. General study results and limits: Top CD8+ clonotypes included the dominant CD3+CD56+NKG2C+ clonotypes in five to seven donors.

Germline values: CDR1 PRHDT, CDR2 FYEKMQ (reference sequence). This CDR3 is 16 amino acids long. The source material was blood T cells: a sorted CD56 or NKG2C T cell subset, CD4+ or CD8+ T cells, or bulk PBMC T cells (not recorded which). This sequence originates from a woman between 18 and 70 years old in good health. The rearrangement joins TRBV13 to TRBJ2-4. This CDR3 reads CASSLGLADPKNIQYF. Based on the CDR3 plus reference TRBV13 and TRBJ2-4, the full variable domain is AAGVIQSPRHLIKEKRETATLKCYPIPRHDTVYWYQQGPGQDPQFLISFYEKMQSDKGSIPDRFSAQQFSDYHSELNMSSLELGDSALYFCASSLGLADPKNIQYFGAGTRLSVL.